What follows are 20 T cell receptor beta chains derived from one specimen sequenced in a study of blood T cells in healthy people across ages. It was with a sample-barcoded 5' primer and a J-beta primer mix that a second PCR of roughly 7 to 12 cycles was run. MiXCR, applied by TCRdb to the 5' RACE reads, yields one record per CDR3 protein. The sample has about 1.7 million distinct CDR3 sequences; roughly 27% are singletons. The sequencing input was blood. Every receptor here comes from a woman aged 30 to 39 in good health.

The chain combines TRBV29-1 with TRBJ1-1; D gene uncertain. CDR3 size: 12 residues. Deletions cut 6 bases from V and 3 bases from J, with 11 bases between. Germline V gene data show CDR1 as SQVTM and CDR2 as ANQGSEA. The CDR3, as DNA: TGCAGCGTCAATCCGAGGGACACTGAAGCTTTCTTT. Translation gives CSVNPRDTEAFF.

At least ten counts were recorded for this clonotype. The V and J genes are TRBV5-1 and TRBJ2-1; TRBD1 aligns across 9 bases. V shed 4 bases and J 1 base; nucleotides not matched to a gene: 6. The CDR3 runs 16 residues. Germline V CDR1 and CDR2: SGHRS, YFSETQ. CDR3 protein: CASSSTGGSSYNEQFF. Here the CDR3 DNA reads TGCGCCAGCAGCAGTACAGGGGGCTCGTCCTACAATGAGCAGTTCTTC.

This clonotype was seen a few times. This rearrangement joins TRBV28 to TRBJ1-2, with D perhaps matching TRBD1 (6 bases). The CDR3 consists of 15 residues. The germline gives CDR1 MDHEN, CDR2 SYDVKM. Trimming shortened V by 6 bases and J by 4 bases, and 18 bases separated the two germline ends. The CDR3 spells CASSPLAGGPYGYTF. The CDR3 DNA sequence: TGTGCCAGCAGCCCCCTCGCCGGGGGGCCCTATGGCTACACCTTC.

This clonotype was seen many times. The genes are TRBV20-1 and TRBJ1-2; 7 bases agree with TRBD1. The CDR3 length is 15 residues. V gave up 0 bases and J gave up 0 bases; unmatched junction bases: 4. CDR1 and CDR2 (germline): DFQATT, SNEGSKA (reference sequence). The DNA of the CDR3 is TGCAGTGCTAGAGAGACGGGACAGTCTAACTATGGCTACACCTTC. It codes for CSARETGQSNYGYTF.

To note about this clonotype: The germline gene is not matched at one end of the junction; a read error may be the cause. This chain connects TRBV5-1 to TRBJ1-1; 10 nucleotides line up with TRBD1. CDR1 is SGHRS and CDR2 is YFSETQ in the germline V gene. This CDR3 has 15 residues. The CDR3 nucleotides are TGCGACAGCAGCTACCGGGACAGGGGTGGCACTGAAGCTTTCTTT. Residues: CDSSYRDRGGTEAFF.

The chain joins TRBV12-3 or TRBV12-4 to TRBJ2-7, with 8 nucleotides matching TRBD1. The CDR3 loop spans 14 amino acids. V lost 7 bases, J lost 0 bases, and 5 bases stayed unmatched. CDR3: CASKLQGVSYEQYF. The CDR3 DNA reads TGTGCCAGCAAATTACAGGGGGTCTCCTACGAGCAGTACTTC.

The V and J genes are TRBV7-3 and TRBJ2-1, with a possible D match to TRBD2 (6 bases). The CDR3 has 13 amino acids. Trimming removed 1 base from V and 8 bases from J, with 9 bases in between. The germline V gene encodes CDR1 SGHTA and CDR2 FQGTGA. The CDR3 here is CASSLSWGDEQFF. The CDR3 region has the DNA TGTGCCAGCAGCTTAAGTTGGGGGGATGAGCAGTTCTTC.

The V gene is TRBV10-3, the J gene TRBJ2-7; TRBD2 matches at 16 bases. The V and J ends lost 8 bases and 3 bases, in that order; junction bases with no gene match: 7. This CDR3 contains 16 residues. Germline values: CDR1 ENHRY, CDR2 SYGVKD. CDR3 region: CAIGGTSGGGYYEQYF. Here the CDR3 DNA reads TGTGCCATCGGTGGGACTAGCGGGGGGGGATACTACGAGCAGTACTTC.

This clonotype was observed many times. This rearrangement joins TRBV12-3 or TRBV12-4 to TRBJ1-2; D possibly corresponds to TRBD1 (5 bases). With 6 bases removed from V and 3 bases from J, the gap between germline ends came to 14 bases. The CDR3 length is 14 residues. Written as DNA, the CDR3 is TGTGCCAGCAGCCCTCTGGGGCGGTACTATGGCTACACCTTC. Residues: CASSPLGRYYGYTF.

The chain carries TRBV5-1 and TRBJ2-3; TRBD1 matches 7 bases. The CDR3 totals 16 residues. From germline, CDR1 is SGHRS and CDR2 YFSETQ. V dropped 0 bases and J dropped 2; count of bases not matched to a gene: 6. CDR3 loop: CASSLGGGQSTDTQYF. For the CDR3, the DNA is TGCGCCAGCAGCTTGGGAGGGGGCCAGTCCACAGATACGCAGTATTTT.

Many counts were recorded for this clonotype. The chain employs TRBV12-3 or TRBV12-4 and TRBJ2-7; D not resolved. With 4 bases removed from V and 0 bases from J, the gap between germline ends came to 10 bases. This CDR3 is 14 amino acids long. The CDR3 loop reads CASSSQPLSYEQYF. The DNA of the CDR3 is TGTGCCAGCAGTTCCCAGCCCCTCTCCTACGAGCAGTACTTC.

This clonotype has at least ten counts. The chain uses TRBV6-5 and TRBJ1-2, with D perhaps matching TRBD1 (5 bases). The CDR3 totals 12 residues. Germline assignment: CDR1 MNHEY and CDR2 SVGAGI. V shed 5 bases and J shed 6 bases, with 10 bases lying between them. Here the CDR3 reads CASSREGNGYTF. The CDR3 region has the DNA TGTGCCAGCAGTCGCGAGGGGAATGGCTACACCTTC.

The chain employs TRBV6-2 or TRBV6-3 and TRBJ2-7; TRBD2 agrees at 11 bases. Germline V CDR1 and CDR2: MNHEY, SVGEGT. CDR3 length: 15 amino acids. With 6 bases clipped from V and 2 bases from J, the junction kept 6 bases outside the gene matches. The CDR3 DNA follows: TGTGCCAGCAGATACCGACTAGCGGGACCCTACGAGCAGTACTTC. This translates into CASRYRLAGPYEQYF.

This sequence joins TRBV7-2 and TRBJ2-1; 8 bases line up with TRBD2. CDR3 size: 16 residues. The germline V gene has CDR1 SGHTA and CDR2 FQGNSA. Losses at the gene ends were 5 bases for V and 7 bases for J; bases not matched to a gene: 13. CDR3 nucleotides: TGTGCCAGCAGCCTACCGGGACTAGTCAGTTATAATGAGCAGTTCTTC. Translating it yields CASSLPGLVSYNEQFF. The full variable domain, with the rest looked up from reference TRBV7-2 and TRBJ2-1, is GAGVSQSPSNKVTEKGKDVELRCDPISGHTALYWYRQSLGQGLEFLIYFQGNSAPDKSGLPSDRFSAERTGGSVSTLTIQRTQQEDSAVYLCASSLPGLVSYNEQFFGPGTRLTVL.

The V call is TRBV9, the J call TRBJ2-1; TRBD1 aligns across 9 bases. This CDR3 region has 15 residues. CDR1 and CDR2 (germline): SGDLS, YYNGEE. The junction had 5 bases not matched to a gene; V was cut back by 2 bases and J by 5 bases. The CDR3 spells CASSVEDRGNNEQFF. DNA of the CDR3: TGTGCCAGCAGCGTCGAGGACAGGGGAAACAATGAGCAGTTCTTC.

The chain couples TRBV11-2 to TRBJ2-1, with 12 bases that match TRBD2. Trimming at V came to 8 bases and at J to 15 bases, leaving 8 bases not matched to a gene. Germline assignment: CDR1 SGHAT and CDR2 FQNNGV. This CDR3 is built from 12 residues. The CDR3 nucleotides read TGTGCCAGCGCTTGGCCGGGACTAGCGGGGTTCTTC. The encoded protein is CASAWPGLAGFF.

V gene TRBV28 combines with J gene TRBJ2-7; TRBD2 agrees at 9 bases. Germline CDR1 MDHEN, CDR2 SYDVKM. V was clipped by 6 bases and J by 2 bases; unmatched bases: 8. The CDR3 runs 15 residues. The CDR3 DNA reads TGTGCCAGCAGATCCTTAGGCGGGGGGGCCTACGAGCAGTACTTC. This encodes CASRSLGGGAYEQYF.

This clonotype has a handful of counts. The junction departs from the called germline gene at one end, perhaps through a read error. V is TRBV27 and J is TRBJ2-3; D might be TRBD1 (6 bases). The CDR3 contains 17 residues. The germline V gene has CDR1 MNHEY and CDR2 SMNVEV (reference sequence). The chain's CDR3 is CASSLNLPTGNTDTQYF. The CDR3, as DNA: TGTGCCAGTAGTTTAAACCTTCCTACAGGGAACACAGATACGCAGTATTTT.

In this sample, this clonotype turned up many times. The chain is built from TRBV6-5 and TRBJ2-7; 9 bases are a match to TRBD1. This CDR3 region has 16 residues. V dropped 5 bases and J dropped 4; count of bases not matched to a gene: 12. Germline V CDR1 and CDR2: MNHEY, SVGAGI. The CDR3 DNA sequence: TGTGCCAGCAGTCATAGGGGACAGGGTGGCTTATACGAGCAGTACTTC. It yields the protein CASSHRGQGGLYEQYF.

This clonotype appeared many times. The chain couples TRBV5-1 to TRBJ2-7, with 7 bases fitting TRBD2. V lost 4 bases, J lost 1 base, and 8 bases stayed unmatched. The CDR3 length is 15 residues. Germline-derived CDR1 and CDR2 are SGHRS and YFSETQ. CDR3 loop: CASSPNAGASYEQYF. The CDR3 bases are TGCGCCAGCAGCCCGAACGCGGGAGCTTCCTACGAGCAGTACTTC.